This record looks at one T cell receptor beta chain sequence and its context. Together with a sample-barcoded 5' primer, a J-beta primer mix was included in a second PCR lasting about 7 to 11 cycles. Each cDNA molecule was tagged by a template-switch adaptor with 12 random nucleotides. TCRdb re-derived calls from the 5' RACE reads in MiXCR, one entry per CDR3 protein. The sample includes roughly 1,500,000 distinct CDR3 sequences, 42% of them seen just once. This specimen belongs to a study of blood T cells in healthy people across ages. CDR3 length equals 14 residues. Trimming left V 2 bases short and J 5 bases short, with 13 bases between. Germline V CDR1 and CDR2: MNHEY, SVGAGI.

Sample: blood. This TCR was sampled from a young woman in good health. This chain joins TRBV6-5 and TRBJ2-7; possibly TRBD2 for D (7 bases). The CDR3 sequence: CASSYGRGVNEQYF. CDR3 sequence (DNA): TGTGCCAGCAGTTACGGGAGGGGGGTAAACGAGCAGTACTTC.